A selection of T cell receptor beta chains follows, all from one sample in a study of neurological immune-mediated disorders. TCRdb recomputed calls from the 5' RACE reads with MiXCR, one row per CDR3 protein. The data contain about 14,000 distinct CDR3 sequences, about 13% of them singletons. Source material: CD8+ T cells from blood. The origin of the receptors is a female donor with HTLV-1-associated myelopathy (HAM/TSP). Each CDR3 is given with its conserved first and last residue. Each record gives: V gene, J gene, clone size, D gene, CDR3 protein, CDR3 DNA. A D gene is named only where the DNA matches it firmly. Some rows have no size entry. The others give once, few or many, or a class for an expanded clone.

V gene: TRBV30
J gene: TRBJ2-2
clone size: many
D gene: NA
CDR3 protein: CAWRAGEEDTGELFF
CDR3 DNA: TGTGCCTGGAGGGCAGGGGAGGAGGACACCGGGGAGCTGTTTTTT

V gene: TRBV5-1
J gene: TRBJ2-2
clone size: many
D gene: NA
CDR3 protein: CASSLEASGTGELFF
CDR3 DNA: TGCGCCAGCAGCTTGGAGGCCTCAGGTACCGGGGAGCTGTTTTTT

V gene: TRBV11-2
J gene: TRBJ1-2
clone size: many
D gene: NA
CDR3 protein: CASSLDGSVLYGYTF
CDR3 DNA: TGTGCCAGCAGCTTGGATGGCTCGGTTCTCTATGGCTACACCTTC

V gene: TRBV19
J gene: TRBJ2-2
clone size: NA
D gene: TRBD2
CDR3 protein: CASSLFLAGDAGELFF
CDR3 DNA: TGTGCCAGTAGTCTCTTCCTAGCGGGAGATGCGGGGGAGCTTTTTTTT

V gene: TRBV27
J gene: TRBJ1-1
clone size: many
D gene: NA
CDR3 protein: CASSLPGQPMEAFF
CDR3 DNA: TGTGCCAGCAGTTTACCCGGACAGCCGATGGAAGCTTTCTTT

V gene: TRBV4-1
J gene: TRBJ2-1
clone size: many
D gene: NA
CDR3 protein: CASSHPKNGGFAYNEQFF
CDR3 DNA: TGCGCCAGCAGCCATCCCAAAAATGGGGGTTTCGCCTACAATGAGCAGTTCTTC

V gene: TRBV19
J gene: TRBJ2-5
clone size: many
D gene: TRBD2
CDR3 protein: CASSMASGAETQYF
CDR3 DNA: TGTGCCAGTAGTATGGCTAGCGGGGCTGAGACCCAGTACTTC

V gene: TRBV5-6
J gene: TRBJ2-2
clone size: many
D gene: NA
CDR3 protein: CASSWTGELFF
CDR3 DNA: TGTGCCAGCAGCTGGACCGGGGAGCTGTTTTTT

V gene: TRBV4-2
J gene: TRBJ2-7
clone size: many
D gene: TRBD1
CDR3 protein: CASSQDSGTGNYEQYF
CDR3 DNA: TGTGCCAGCAGCCAAGATTCGGGGACAGGGAACTACGAGCAGTACTTC

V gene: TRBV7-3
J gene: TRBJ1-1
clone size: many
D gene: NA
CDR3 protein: CASSPYGGTEAFF
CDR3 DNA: TGTGCCAGCAGCCCTTACGGGGGGACTGAAGCTTTCTTT

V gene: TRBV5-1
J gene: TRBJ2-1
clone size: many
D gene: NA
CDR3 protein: CASSLEGTYNEQFF
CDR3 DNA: TGCGCCAGCAGCTTGGAAGGGACTTACAATGAGCAGTTCTTC

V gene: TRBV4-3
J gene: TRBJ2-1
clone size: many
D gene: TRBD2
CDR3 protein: CASSQTSGGDYNEQFF
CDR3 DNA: TGCGCCAGCAGCCAAACTAGCGGGGGGGATTACAATGAGCAGTTCTTC

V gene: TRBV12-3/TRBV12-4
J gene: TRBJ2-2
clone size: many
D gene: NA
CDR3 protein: CASSFQGLDGELFF
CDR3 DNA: TGTGCCAGCAGTTTTCAGGGGTTGGACGGGGAGCTGTTTTTT

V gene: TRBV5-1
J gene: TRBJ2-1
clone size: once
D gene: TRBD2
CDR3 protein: CASSVERDAASNEQFF
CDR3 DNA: TGCGCCAGCAGTGTGGAGCGGGACGCCGCTTCCAATGAGCAGTTCTTC

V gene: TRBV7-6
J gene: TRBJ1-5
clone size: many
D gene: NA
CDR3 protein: CASSLGGGGQPQHF
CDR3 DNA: TGTGCCAGCAGCTTAGGAGGGGGAGGTCAGCCCCAGCATTTT

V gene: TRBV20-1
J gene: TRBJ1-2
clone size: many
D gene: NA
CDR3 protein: CSAKWSSSYYTF
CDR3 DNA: TGCAGTGCTAAGTGGTCATCCTCCTACTACACCTTC

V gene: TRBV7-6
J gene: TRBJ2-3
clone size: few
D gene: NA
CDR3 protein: CASSLIGPTDTQYF
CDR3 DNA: TGTGCCAGCAGCCTCATTGGACCCACAGATACGCAGTATTTT

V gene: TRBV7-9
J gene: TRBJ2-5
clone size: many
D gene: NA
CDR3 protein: CASSPEGPQETQYF
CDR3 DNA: TGTGCCAGCAGCCCGGAGGGGCCACAAGAGACCCAGTACTTC

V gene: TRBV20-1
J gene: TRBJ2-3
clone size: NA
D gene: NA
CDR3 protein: CSARVPGHGDTQYF
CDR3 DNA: TGCAGTGCTAGGGTACCCGGGCACGGGGATACGCAGTATTTT

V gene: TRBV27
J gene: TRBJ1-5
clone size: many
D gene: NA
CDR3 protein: CASSPGPHEPQHF
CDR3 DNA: TGTGCCAGCAGTCCGGGCCCCCATGAGCCCCAGCATTTT

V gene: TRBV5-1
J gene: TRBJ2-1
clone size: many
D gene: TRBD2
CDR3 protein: CASSPGLAEPNNEQFF
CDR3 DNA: TGCGCCAGCAGCCCAGGACTAGCCGAACCAAACAATGAGCAGTTCTTC

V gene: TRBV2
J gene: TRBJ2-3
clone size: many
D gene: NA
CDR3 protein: CASSEQSRADTQYF
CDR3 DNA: TGTGCCAGCAGTGAGCAAAGCCGGGCAGATACGCAGTATTTT

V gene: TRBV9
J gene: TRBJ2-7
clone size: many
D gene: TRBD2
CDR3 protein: CASTPSGGVPYEQYF
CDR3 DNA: TGTGCCAGCACCCCTTCCGGGGGGGTACCCTACGAGCAGTACTTC

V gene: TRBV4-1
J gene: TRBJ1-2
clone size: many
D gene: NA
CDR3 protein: CASSLDLGSYGYTF
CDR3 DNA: TGCGCCAGCAGCCTGGATTTGGGGTCCTATGGCTACACCTTC

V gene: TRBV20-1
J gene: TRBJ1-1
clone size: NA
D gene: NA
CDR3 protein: CSAPSNTEAFF
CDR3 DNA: TGCAGTGCTCCATCGAACACTGAAGCTTTCTTT

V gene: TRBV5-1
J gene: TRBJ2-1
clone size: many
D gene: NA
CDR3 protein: CASSLVRGSSYNEQFF
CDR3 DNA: TGCGCCAGCAGCTTGGTTCGGGGAAGCTCCTACAATGAGCAGTTCTTC

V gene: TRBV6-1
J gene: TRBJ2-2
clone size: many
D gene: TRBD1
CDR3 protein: CASSERPGGEGGELFF
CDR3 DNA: TGTGCCAGCAGTGAAAGGCCAGGGGGAGAGGGCGGGGAGCTGTTTTTT

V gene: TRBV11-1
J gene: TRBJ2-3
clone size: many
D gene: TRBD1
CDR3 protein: CASRPTGETDTQYF
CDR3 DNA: TGTGCCAGCAGACCGACAGGGGAAACAGATACGCAGTATTTT

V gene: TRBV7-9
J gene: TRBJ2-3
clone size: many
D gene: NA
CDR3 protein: CASSLFGGYTDTQYF
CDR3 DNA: TGTGCCAGCAGCTTATTCGGGGGATATACAGATACGCAGTATTTT

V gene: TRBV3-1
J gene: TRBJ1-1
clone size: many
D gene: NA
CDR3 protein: CASSPGQGLNTEAFF
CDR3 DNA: TGTGCCAGCAGCCCCGGGCAGGGTTTGAACACTGAAGCTTTCTTT

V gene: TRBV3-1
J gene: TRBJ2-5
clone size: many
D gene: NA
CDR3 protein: CASISGGRETQYF
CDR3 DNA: TGTGCCAGCATTTCGGGGGGCCGGGAGACCCAGTACTTC

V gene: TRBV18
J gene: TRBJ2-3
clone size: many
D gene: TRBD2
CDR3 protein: CASSPMTGTSADTQYF
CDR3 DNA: TGTGCCAGCTCACCTATGACCGGGACTAGCGCAGATACGCAGTATTTT

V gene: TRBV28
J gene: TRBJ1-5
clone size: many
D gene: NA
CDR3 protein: CASSSLMDNNQPQHF
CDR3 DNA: TGTGCCAGCAGTTCCCTCATGGACAACAATCAGCCCCAGCATTTT

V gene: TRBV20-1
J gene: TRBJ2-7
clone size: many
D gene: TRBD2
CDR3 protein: CSARIAGGPQGQYF
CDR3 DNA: TGCAGTGCTAGAATAGCGGGGGGGCCACAGGGGCAGTACTTC

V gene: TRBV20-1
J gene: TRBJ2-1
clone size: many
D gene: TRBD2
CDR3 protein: CSARRLARGLNEQFF
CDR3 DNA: TGCAGTGCTAGAAGACTAGCGAGAGGCCTCAATGAGCAGTTCTTC

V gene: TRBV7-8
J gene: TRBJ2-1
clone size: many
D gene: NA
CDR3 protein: CASSSWGRDNEQFF
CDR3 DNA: TGTGCCAGCAGCTCGTGGGGCAGAGACAATGAGCAGTTCTTC

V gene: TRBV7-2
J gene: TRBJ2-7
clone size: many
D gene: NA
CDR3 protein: CASSPHDSSYEQYF
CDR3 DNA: TGTGCCAGCAGCCCCCACGACAGCTCCTACGAGCAGTACTTC

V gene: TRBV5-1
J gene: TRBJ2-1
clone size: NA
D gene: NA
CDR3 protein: CASSLESWINEQFF
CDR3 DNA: TGCGCCAGCAGCTTGGAGTCGTGGATAAATGAGCAGTTCTTC